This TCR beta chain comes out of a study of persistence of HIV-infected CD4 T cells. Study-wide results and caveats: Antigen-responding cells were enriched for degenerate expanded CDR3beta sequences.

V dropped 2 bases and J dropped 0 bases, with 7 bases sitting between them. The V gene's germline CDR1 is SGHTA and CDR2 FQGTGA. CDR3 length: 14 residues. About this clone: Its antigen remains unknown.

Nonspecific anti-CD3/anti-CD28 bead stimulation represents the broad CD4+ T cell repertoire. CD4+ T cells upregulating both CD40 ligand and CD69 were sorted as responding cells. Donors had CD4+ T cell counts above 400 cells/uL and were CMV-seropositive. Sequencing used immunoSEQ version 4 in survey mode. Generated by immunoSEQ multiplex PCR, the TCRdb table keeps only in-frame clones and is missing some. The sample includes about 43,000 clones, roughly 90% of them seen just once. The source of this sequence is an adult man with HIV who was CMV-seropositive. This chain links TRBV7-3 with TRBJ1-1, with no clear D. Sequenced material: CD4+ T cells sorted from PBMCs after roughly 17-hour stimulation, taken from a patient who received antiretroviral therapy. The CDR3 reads CASSLSAVNTEAFF. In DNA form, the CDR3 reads TGTGCCAGCAGCTTATCTGCGGTGAACACTGAAGCTTTCTTT.